This T cell receptor beta chain stems from a study of blood T cell repertoires in COVID-19. Study-wide background: The United States, Italy and Spain supplied acute and convalescent COVID-19 samples. Sample material is recorded as cDNA or gDNA derived from T cells, B-cell-depleted T cells, or PBMCs.

On this clone: Other DNA sequences from this sample encode an identical CDR3 as well.

Profiled with immunoSEQ multiplex PCR; TCRdb holds only in-frame clones, not every one. The data contain approximately 400,000 clones, approximately 77% of them seen just once; the ten biggest clones take up around 1%. Sequenced input: peripheral blood. The origin of this receptor is a human donor with acute or convalescent COVID-19. The donor label of this sample is uncertain.

The CDR3 sequence is CASSFGASGNTIYF. In nucleotides, the CDR3 is TGTGCCAGCAGTTTTGGGGCCTCTGGAAACACCATATATTTT. J is TRBJ1-3 and V is TRBV7-9; a weak D match, TRBD1 (5 bases). Germline V gives CDR1 SEHNR, CDR2 FQNEAQ (reference sequence). Trimming removed 6 bases from V and 0 bases from J, with 9 bases in between. CDR3 size: 14 residues.